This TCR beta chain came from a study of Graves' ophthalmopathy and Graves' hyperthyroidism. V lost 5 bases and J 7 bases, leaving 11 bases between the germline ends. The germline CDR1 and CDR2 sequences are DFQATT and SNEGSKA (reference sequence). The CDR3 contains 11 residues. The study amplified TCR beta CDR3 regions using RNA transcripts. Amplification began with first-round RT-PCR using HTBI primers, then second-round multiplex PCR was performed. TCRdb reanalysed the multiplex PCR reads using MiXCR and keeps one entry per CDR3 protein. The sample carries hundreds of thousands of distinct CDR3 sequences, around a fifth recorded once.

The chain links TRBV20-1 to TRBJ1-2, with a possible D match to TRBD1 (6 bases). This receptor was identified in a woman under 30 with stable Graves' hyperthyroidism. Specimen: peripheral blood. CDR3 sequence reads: CSAPRDTGYTF. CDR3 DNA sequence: TGCAGTGCTCCCCGGGACACTGGCTACACCTTC.